This T cell receptor beta chain emerged from a study of CD8+ T cells in alopecia areata. TCR sequencing used cDNA made by reverse transcription of extracted RNA. Libraries were prepared by immunoSEQ multiplex PCR; TCRdb keeps only in-frame clonotypes and omits some of them. The sample holds fewer than 250,000 clones, around 43% seen once. Stated treatment: oral pan-JAK inhibitor, 5-10 mg twice daily. The CDR3 consists of 13 residues. Unmatched junction bases numbered 2, after V lost 8 bases and J lost 1 base. CDR1 is SNHLY, CDR2 FYNNEI, per germline. This clone was seen repeatedly, ten times or more. This TCR was sampled from a human donor with alopecia areata. The sample was CD4+ T cells sorted from blood, taken around week 37, from a patient treated with tofacitinib. The chain is built from TRBV2 and TRBJ1-5; the match to TRBD1 covers 7 bases. The CDR3: CASDRESNQPQHF. The CDR3 DNA follows: TGTGCCAGCGACAGGGAAAGCAATCAGCCCCAGCATTTT.